The clone carrying this T cell receptor beta chain was observed a few times. Antigen unknown. These data are taken from a study of response to subunit inactivated influenza vaccine. Study-wide points: Authors proposed each seasonal influenza vaccination draws in few new T cells.

V was clipped by 6 bases and J by 2 bases; unmatched bases: 3. Germline V gene lookup returns CDR1 MNHNS and CDR2 SASEGT. This CDR3 is built from 13 residues. From the RT-PCR reads, TCRdb called clonotypes with MiXCR, one entry per CDR3 protein. Of hundreds of thousands of distinct CDR3 sequences listed, 15% to 20% are singletons. This TCR was recovered from a man over 45 who received an inactivated influenza vaccine. The V and J genes are TRBV6-1 and TRBJ2-7; 8 bases fit TRBD2. The material sequenced was PBMCs from blood, taken about 5 days after vaccination. CDR3 nucleotide sequence: TGTGCCAGCAGGGTAGCGGGGACCTACGAGCAGTACTTC. Its protein is CASRVAGTYEQYF.